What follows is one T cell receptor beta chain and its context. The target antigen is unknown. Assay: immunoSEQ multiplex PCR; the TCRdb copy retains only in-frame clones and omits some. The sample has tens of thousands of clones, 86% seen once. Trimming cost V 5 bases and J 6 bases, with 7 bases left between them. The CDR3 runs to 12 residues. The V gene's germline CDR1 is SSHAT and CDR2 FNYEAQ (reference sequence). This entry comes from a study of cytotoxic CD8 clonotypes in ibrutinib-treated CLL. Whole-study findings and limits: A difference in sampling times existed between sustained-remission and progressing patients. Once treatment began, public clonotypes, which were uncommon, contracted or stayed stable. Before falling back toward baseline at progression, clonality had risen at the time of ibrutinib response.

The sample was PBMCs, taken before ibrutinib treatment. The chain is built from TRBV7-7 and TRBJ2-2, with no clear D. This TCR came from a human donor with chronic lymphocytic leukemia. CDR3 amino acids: CASSQSPGELFF. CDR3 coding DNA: TGTGCCAGCAGCCAAAGTCCCGGGGAGCTGTTTTTT. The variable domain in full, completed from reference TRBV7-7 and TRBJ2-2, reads GAGVSQSPRYKVTKRGQDVTLRCDPISSHATLYWYQQALGQGPEFLTYFNYEAQPDKSGLPSDRFSAERPEGSISTLTIQRTEQRDSAMYRCASSQSPGELFFGEGSRLTVL.